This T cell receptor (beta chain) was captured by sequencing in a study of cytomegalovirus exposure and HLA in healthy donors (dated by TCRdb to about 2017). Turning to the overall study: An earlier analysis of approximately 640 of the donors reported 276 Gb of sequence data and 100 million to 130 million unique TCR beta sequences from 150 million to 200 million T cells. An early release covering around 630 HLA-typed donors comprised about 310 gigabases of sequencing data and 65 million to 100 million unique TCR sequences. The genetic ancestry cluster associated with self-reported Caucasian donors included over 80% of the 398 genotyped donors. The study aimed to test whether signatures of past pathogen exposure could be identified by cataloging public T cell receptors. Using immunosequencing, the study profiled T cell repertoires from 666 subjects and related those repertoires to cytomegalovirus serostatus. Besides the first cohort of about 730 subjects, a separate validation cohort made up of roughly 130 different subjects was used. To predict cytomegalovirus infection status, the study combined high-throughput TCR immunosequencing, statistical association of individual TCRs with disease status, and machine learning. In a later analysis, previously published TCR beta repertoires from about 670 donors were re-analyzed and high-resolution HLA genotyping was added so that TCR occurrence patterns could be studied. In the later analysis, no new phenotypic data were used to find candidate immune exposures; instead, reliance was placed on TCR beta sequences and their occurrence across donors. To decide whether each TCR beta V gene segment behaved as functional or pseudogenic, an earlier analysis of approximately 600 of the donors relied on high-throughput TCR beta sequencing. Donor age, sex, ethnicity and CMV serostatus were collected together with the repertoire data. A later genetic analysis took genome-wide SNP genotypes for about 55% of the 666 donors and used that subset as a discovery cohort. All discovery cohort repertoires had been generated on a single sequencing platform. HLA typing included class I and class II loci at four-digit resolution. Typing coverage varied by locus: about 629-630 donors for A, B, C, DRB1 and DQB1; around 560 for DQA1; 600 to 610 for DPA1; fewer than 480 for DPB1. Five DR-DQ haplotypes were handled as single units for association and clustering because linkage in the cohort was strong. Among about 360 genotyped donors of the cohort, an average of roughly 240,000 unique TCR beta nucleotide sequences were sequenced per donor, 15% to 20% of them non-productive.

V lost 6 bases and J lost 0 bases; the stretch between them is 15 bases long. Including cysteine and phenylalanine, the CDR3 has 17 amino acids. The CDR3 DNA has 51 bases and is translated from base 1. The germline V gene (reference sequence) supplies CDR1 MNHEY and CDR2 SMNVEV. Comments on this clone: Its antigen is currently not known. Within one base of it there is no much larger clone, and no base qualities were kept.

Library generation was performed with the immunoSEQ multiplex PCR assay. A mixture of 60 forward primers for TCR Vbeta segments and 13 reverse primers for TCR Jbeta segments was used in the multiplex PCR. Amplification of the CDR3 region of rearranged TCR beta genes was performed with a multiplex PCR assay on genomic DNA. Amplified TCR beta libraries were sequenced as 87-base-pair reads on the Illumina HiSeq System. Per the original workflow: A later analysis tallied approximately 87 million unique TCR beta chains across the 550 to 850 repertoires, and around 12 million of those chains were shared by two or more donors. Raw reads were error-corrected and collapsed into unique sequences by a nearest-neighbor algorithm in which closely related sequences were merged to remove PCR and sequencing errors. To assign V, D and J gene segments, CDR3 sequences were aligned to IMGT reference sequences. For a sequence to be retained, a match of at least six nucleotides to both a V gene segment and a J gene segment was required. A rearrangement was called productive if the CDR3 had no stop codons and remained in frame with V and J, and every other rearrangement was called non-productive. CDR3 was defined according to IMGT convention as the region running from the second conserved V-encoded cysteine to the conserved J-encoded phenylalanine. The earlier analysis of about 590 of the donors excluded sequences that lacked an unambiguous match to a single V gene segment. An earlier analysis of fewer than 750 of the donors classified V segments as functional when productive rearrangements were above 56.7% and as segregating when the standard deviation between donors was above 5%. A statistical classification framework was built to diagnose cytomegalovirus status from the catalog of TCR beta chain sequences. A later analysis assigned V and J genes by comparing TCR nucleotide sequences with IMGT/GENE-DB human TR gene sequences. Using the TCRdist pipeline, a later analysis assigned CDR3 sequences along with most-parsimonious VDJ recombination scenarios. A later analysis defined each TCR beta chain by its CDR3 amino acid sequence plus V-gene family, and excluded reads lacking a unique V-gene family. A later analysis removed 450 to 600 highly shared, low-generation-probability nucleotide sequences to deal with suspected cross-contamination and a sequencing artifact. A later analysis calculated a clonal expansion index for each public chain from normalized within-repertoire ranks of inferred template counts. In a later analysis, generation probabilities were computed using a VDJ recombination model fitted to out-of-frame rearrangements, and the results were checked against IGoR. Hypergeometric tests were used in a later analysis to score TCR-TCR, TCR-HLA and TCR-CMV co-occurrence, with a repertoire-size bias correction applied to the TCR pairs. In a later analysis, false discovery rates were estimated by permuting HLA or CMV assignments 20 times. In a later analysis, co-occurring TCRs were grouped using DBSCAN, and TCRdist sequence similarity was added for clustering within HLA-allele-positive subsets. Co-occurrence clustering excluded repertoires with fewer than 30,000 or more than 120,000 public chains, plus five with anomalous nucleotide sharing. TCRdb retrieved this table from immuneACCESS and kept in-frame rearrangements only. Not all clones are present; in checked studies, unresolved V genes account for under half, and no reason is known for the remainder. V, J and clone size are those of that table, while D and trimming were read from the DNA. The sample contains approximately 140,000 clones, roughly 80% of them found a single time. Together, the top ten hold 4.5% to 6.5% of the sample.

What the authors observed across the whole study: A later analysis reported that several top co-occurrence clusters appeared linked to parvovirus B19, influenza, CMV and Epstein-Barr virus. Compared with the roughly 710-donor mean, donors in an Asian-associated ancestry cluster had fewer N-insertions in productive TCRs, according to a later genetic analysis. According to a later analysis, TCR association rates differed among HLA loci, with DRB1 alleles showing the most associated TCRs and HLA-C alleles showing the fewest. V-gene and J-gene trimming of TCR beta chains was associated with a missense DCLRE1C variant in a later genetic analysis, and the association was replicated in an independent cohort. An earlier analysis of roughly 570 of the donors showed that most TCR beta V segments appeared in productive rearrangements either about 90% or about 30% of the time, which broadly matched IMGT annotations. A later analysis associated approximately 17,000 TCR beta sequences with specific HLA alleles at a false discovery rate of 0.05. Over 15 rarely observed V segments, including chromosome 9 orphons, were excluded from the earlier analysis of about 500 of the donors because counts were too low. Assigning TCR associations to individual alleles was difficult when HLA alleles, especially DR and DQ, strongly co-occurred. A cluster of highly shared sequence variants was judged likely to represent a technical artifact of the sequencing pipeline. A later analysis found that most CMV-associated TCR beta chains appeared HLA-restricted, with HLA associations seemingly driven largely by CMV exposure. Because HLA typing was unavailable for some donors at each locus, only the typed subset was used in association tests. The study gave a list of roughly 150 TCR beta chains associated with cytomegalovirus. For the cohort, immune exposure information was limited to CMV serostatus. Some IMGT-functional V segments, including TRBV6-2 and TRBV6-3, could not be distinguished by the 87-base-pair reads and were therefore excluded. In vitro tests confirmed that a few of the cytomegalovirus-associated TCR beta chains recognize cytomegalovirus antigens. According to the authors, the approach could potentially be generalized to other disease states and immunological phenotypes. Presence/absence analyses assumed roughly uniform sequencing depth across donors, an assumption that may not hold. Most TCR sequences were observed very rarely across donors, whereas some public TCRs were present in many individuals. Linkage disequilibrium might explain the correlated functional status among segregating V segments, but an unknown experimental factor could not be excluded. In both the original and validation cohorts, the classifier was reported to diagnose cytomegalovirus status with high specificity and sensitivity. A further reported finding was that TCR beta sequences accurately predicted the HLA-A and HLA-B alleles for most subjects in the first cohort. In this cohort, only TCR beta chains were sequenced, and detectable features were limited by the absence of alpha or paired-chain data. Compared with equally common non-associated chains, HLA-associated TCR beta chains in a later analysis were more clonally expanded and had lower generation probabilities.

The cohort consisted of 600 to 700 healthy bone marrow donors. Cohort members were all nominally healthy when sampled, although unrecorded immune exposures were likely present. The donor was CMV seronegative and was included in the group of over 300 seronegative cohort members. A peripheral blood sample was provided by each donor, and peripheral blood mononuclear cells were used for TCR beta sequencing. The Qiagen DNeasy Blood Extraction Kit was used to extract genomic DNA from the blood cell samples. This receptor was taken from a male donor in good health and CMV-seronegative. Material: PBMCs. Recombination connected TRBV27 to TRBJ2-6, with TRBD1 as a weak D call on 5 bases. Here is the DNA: TGTGCCAGCAGATCAGACAGCGTGGACTCTGGGGCCAACGTCCTGACTTTC. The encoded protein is CASRSDSVDSGANVLTF.